The text below deals with one TCR beta chain. These data come from a study of technical replicates of blood from a handful of donors. The CDR3 is 16 residues long. V shed 10 bases and J 0 bases; nucleotides not matched to a gene: 10. In germline, CDR1 is ENHRY, CDR2 SYGVKD. Measured with immunoSEQ multiplex PCR; TCRdb has only the in-frame clones, and not every one. The sample contains tens of thousands of clones, around nine tenths of which appear only once. This TCR came from a human donor in good health. Some clones in this sample may be carry-over from other donors' samples. Material for sequencing was PBMCs. V usage is TRBV10-3 and J usage is TRBJ1-4; 8 positions match TRBD1. The CDR3 sequence: CATQGASPATNEKLFF. The CDR3 region has the DNA TGTGCCACTCAGGGGGCGAGTCCCGCAACTAATGAAAAACTGTTTTTT.